This is a list of T cell receptor beta chains from one sample in a study of blood T cell repertoires in COVID-19. Produced via immunoSEQ multiplex PCR; TCRdb's table is partial and in-frame only. Of approximately 220,000 clones in the sample, roughly 90% were seen once. The sequenced sample was PBMCs or T cells enriched from blood (not recorded which). The receptor set was obtained from a woman aged 25 to 39 with acute COVID-19. Each CDR3 is given with its conserved first and last residue. Fields, in order: clone size, J gene, V gene, D gene, CDR3 DNA, CDR3 protein. A D gene is named only where the DNA matches it firmly. Clone size is given for some rows only: seen once, a few or many times, or a class if the clone is expanded.

NA,TRBJ2-7,TRBV6-5,TRBD2,TGTGCCAGTAGCGGGGGGAGCTCCTACGAGCAGTACTTC,CASSGGSSYEQYF
NA,TRBJ2-4,TRBV27,TRBD1,TGTGCCAGCAGTTTAGCGCCAGGGGGATTTGGCATTCAGTACTTC,CASSLAPGGFGIQYF
NA,TRBJ1-6,TRBV6-5,NA,TGTGCCAGCATCTTACAGTTAGATTCACCCCTCCACTTT,CASILQLDSPLHF
NA,TRBJ1-3,TRBV6-5,NA,TGTGCCAGCAGCCCAGGGGCGTTCTCTGGAAACACCATATATTTT,CASSPGAFSGNTIYF
NA,TRBJ2-6,TRBV4-1,NA,TGCGCCAGCAGAGAGTACCCCACGCCCTTCGATCTGGCCAACGTCCTGACTTTC,CASREYPTPFDLANVLTF
NA,TRBJ1-2,TRBV19,NA,TGTGCCAGTAGTATACCCGGCGCGGCAGGGGTTTTGGGGAACTATGGCTACACCTTC,CASSIPGAAGVLGNYGYTF
NA,TRBJ1-2,TRBV10-3,NA,TGTGCCATCAGTGCGGGGGGGAGCTACACATATGGCTACACCTTC,CAISAGGSYTYGYTF
NA,TRBJ2-3,TRBV7-8,NA,TGTGCCAGCAGCCGCGATAAAAGACCACGACAGGACGATTCATTAGATACGCAGTATTTT,CASSRDKRPRQDDSLDTQYF
NA,TRBJ2-7,TRBV6-5,TRBD1,TGTGCCAGCAGCCAGGGGGCGCCTAATGAGCAGTACTTC,CASSQGAPNEQYF
NA,TRBJ1-3,TRBV10-2,TRBD1,TGCGCCATGACGGACAGGGAAGCTGGAAACACCATATATTTT,CAMTDREAGNTIYF
NA,TRBJ1-3,TRBV7-8,NA,TGTGCCAGCAGCTTAGCCTTATTCCCCTCTTCGGGTGGAAACACCATATATTTT,CASSLALFPSSGGNTIYF
once,TRBJ2-1,TRBV24-1,TRBD2,TGTGCCACCAGTGACATGACTAGCGGGGGGAGGTATGAGCAGTTCTTC,CATSDMTSGGRYEQFF
NA,TRBJ1-2,TRBV18,NA,TGTGCCAGCTCATCTAGTTTGGAAGCTAACTATGGCTACACCTTC,CASSSSLEANYGYTF
NA,TRBJ2-1,TRBV2,TRBD2,TGTGCCAGCAGTCCCCTAGCGGCGCAGTTCTTC,CASSPLAAQFF
once,TRBJ2-1,TRBV6-5,NA,TGTGCCAGCAGTTACTCGGGAGGCTCCTACAATGAGCAGTTCTTC,CASSYSGGSYNEQFF
NA,TRBJ1-6,TRBV5-4,TRBD1,TGTGCCAGCAGCTCCAAACAGGGGGTCTCCTATTCACCCCTCCACTTT,CASSSKQGVSYSPLHF
NA,TRBJ1-1,TRBV12-3/TRBV12-4,NA,TGTGCCAGCAGTTTAGCCATGAACACTGAAGCTTTCTTT,CASSLAMNTEAFF
NA,TRBJ2-1,TRBV4-3,TRBD2,TGCGCCAGCAGCCAAGTTGAACTAGCGGGTTACAATGAGCAGTTCTTC,CASSQVELAGYNEQFF
NA,TRBJ1-5,TRBV3-1/TRBV3-2,NA,TGTGCCAGCAGCCAAGGACCGGGTCCCCAGCATTTT,CASSQGPGPQHF
NA,TRBJ1-5,TRBV11-2,NA,TGTGCCAGCAGCTTAGCAGGGTTGGGCAATCAGCCCCAGCATTTT,CASSLAGLGNQPQHF
NA,TRBJ1-1,TRBV7-9,TRBD1,TGTGCCAGCAGCCCTGGACAGGGGGCGGTGGTAATGAACACTGAAGCTTTCTTT,CASSPGQGAVVMNTEAFF
once,TRBJ1-1,TRBV5-1,NA,TGCGCCAGCAGCTTGGTTGGTGTCAGGCAGAACACTGAAGCTTTCTTT,CASSLVGVRQNTEAFF
NA,TRBJ2-1,TRBV19,TRBD2,TGTGCCGTACGTACGGGAGGGGGCTCCTACAATGAGCAGTTCTTC,CAVRTGGGSYNEQFF
NA,TRBJ1-1,TRBV4-2,NA,TGTGCCAGCAGCCAAGATCCTACCGGTGAAGCTTTCTTT,CASSQDPTGEAFF
NA,TRBJ1-6,TRBV6-2/TRBV6-3,NA,TGTGCCAGCACCCCGACAGGTGTCTCACCCCTCCACTTT,CASTPTGVSPLHF
NA,TRBJ2-7,TRBV14,TRBD1,TGTGCCAGCAGCCAGAGGGGAGGACAGGGGGCAGGGGAGCAGTACTTC,CASSQRGGQGAGEQYF
NA,TRBJ1-1,TRBV5-1,NA,TGCGCCAGCAGCTTGGTAGGAGGGAACACTGAAGCTTTCTTT,CASSLVGGNTEAFF
NA,TRBJ1-5,TRBV3-1/TRBV3-2,NA,TGTGCCAGCAGCCAAGATTGGAGCAGCAATCAGCCCCAGCATTTT,CASSQDWSSNQPQHF
NA,TRBJ1-1,TRBV19,NA,TGTGCCAGTAGTCCCCACGCGGTCACTGAAGCTTTCTTT,CASSPHAVTEAFF
NA,TRBJ1-4,TRBV30,NA,TGTGCCTGGAGTGGAAGGGGAAGGGCTGAAAAACTGTTTTTT,CAWSGRGRAEKLFF
NA,TRBJ2-7,TRBV18,NA,TGTGCCAGCTCACCAAGCCACTTCTCCTACGAGCAGTACTTC,CASSPSHFSYEQYF
NA,TRBJ2-5,TRBV5-1,NA,TGCGCCAGCAGCTTGGAACTTCCTCCCCAAGAGACCCAGTACTTC,CASSLELPPQETQYF
NA,TRBJ1-6,TRBV28,NA,TGTGCCAGCGTATACACCGGGACGGGAGATTCACCCCTCCACTTT,CASVYTGTGDSPLHF
once,TRBJ1-4,TRBV6-5,NA,TGTGCCAGCAGTACCCGGGTTCCCAGGGATGAAAAACTGTTTTTT,CASSTRVPRDEKLFF
few,TRBJ1-5,TRBV7-2,NA,TGTGCCAGCAGCCCCGGGGGGGTACCAGGGACGCAGCCCCAGCATTTT,CASSPGGVPGTQPQHF
few,TRBJ2-2,TRBV5-4,NA,TGTGCCAGCAGCCCCAGGGAAAGGAAAGCCGGGGAGCTGTTTTTT,CASSPRERKAGELFF
NA,TRBJ2-2,TRBV6-4,NA,TGTGCCAGCAGTAGGACAGTCGGGTTCACCGGGGAGCTGTTTTTT,CASSRTVGFTGELFF
once,TRBJ1-1,TRBV4-3,NA,TGCGCCAGCAGCCAAGATCAAGGGGGACACACTGAAGCTTTCTTT,CASSQDQGGHTEAFF
NA,TRBJ2-3,TRBV4-1,NA,TGCGCCAGCAGCCAAGATATGACAGAGAGACCCACAGATACGCAGTATTTT,CASSQDMTERPTDTQYF
NA,TRBJ2-2,TRBV19,NA,TGTGCCAGTAGCGCCCCCCTGGGGCACACCGGGGAGCTGTTTTTT,CASSAPLGHTGELFF
NA,TRBJ1-6,TRBV2,TRBD1,TGTGCCAGAGAGAACGGACAGGGCGGCTCACCCCTCCACTTT,CARENGQGGSPLHF
NA,TRBJ1-4,TRBV12-5,NA,TGTGCTAGTGGTTTGGTCGGGTGGACCGGGACATCTTTTGGGCAGGGTAATGAAAAACTGTTTTTT,CASGLVGWTGTSFGQGNEKLFF
NA,TRBJ2-2,TRBV10-2,TRBD1,TGCGCCAGCACCCTCGGACAGGGTAACACCGGGGAGCTGTTTTTT,CASTLGQGNTGELFF
NA,TRBJ2-1,TRBV7-6,TRBD2,TGTGCCAGCAGCTTTGACGGGGGGGCCCAGGGTGAGCAGTTCTTC,CASSFDGGAQGEQFF
NA,TRBJ1-4,TRBV4-2,TRBD1,TGTGCCAGCAGCCAAATACAGGGGGGGGAAAAACTGTTTTTT,CASSQIQGGEKLFF
NA,TRBJ1-2,TRBV14,TRBD1,TGTGCCAGCAGCCAAGTCGGCTCGGTAGGGGGCAGGGATGGCTACACCTTC,CASSQVGSVGGRDGYTF
NA,TRBJ2-7,TRBV21-1,NA,TGTGCCAGCAGCAAAGGCAGGGTGAGTTATATGTACGAGCAGTACTTC,CASSKGRVSYMYEQYF
NA,TRBJ1-2,TRBV10-3,NA,TGTGCCATCACGGGAGAATATGGCTACACCTTC,CAITGEYGYTF
NA,TRBJ2-7,TRBV27,NA,TGTGCCAGCAGTTTGAGCCGAGCCTACGAGCAGTACTTC,CASSLSRAYEQYF
NA,TRBJ1-5,TRBV25-1,TRBD1,TGTGCCAGCAGTGGTACAGGGGGCAATCAGCCCCAGCATTTT,CASSGTGGNQPQHF
NA,TRBJ1-5,TRBV30,NA,TGTGCCTGGGCAACACTATCCAATCAGCCCCAGCATTTT,CAWATLSNQPQHF
NA,TRBJ2-2,TRBV19,NA,TGTGCCAGTAGTTCCAACGCAGGGTACACCGGGGAGCTGTTTTTT,CASSSNAGYTGELFF
NA,TRBJ1-2,TRBV6-1,TRBD1,TGTGCCAGCAGTGGACAGGGGATTTGGAGCGACTATGGCTACACCTTC,CASSGQGIWSDYGYTF
NA,TRBJ2-1,TRBV3-1/TRBV3-2,NA,TGTGCCAGCAGCCAAGGAAACATCCACAATGAGCAGTTCTTC,CASSQGNIHNEQFF
few,TRBJ1-5,TRBV19,TRBD1,TGTGCCAGTAGTACTTCCCGGGACAGGGCAATACGCAATCAGCCCCAGCATTTT,CASSTSRDRAIRNQPQHF
NA,TRBJ1-1,TRBV9,TRBD1,TGTGCCAGCAGCGGGGAGACAGGGGATTACACTGAAGCTTTCTTT,CASSGETGDYTEAFF